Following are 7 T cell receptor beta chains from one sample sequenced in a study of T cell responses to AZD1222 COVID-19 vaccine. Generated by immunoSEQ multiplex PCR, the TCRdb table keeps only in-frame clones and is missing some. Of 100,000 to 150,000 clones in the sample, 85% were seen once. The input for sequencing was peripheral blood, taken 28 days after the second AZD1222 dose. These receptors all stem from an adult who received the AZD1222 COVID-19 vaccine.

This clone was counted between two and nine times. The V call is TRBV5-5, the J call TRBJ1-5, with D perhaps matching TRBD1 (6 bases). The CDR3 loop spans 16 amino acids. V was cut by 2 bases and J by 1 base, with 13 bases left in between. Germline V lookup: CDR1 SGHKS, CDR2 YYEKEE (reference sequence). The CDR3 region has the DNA TGTGCCAGCAGCTTTAGGGGGTTCGGGAGCAATCAGCCCCAGCATTTT. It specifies CASSFRGFGSNQPQHF.

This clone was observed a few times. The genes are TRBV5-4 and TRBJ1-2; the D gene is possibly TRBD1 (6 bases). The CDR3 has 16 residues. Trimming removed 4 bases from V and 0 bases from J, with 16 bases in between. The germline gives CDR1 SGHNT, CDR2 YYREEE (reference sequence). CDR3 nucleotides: TGTGCCAGCAGCGGGGGGCCCCAGGGGTCTAACTATGGCTACACCTTC. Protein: CASSGGPQGSNYGYTF. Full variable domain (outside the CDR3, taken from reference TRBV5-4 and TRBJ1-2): ETGVTQSPTHLIKTRGQQVTLRCSSQSGHNTVSWYQQALGQGPQFIFQYYREEENGRGNFPPRFSGLQFPNYSSELNVNALELDDSALYLCASSGGPQGSNYGYTFGSGTRLTVV.

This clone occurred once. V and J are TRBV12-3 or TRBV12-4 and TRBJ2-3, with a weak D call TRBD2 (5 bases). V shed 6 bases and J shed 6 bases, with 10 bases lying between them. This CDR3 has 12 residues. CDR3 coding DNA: TGTGCCAGCAGGCGGGCTTCTGATACGCAGTATTTT. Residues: CASRRASDTQYF.

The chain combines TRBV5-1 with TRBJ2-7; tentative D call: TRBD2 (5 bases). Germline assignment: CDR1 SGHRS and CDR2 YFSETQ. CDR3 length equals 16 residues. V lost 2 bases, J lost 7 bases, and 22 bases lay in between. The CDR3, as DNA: TGCGCCAGCAGCTTCGCCCCGGCGGGTTTGTCAAGGGAGCAGTACTTC. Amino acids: CASSFAPAGLSREQYF.

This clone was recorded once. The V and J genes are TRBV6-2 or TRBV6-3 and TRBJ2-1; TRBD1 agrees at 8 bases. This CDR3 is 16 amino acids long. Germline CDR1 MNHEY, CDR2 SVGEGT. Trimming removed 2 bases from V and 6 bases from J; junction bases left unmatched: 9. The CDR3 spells CASSYRTGWVSNEQFF. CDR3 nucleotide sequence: TGTGCCAGCAGTTACCGGACAGGGTGGGTTTCCAATGAGCAGTTCTTC.

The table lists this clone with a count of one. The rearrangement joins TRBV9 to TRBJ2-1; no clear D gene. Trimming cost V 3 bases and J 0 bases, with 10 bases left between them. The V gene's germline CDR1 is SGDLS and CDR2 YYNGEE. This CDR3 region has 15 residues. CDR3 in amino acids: CASSGPESSYNEQFF. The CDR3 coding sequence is TGTGCCAGCAGCGGGCCAGAGAGCTCCTACAATGAGCAGTTCTTC. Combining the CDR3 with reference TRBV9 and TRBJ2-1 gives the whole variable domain DSGVTQTPKHLITATGQRVTLRCSPRSGDLSVYWYQQSLDQGLQFLIQYYNGEERAKGNILERFSAQQFPDLHSELNLSSLELGDSALYFCASSGPESSYNEQFFGPGTRLTVL.

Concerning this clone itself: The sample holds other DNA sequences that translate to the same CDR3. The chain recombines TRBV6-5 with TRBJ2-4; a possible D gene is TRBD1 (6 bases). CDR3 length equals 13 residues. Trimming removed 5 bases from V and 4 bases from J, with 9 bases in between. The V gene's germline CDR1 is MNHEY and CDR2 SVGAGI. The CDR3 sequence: CASSTGPKNIQYF. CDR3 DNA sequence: TGTGCCAGCAGTACAGGGCCAAAAAACATTCAGTACTTC.